Only a few counts were recorded for the clone carrying this TCR beta chain. Its antigen is as yet unknown. Amplification of TCR beta CDR3 regions used RNA as the template. The HTBI set primed first-round TCR CDR3 RT-PCR. MiXCR was run by TCRdb on the multiplex PCR reads, yielding one entry per CDR3 protein. The data contain 300,000 to 450,000 distinct CDR3 sequences, more than 11% of them seen just once; the ten biggest clones take up around 10%. These data originate in a study of T cells in Graves' hyperthyroidism and ophthalmopathy. This CDR3 contains 15 residues. Trimming pared 3 bases from V and 4 bases from J, leaving 13 bases between. The V gene's germline CDR1 is SGHTA and CDR2 FQGTGA. The hyperthyroidism patients had all been newly diagnosed, and their disease duration was under 2 months. Their ages ranged from 18 to 65 years. The study left out patients who had uncontrolled infection, other autoimmune disease, pregnancy or lactation.

Study-wide results and limits: Ophthalmopathy was predicted by the model a median of roughly 6 months ahead of onset.

The receptor was derived from a woman between 55 and 75 years old with Graves' hyperthyroidism. The sequencing input was blood. The chain recombines TRBV7-3 with TRBJ2-1, with a tentative D call TRBD2 (6 bases). The CDR3 reads CASSLGAGRYNEQFF. DNA for the CDR3: TGTGCCAGCAGCTTGGGAGCGGGTAGATACAATGAGCAGTTCTTC.